This T cell receptor beta chain was identified in a study of blood T cell repertoires in COVID-19. As for the study in general: The United States, Italy and Spain were the sources of the acute and convalescent COVID-19 samples.

The germline CDR1 and CDR2 sequences are SGHRS and YFSETQ. With V trimmed by 0 bases and J by 7 bases, 6 bases remained unmatched. This CDR3 is built from 14 residues. Authors' data handling: Reference gene primers were amplified, and this amplification served to estimate nucleated cell counts. The method was immunoSEQ multiplex PCR; TCRdb's version includes in-frame clones alone and lacks a portion of them. V and J calls and clone size follow that table, whereas D and trimming were derived from the DNA. The sample shows roughly 120,000 clones, roughly nine tenths of them seen only once. J is TRBJ1-2 and V is TRBV5-1, with 7 bases that match TRBD1. This clonotype was obtained from a man between 45 and 60 years old with COVID-19, enrolled during active disease. The sample comprised peripheral blood. CDR3 sequence: CASSLGQGDPGYTF. For the CDR3, the DNA is TGCGCCAGCAGCTTGGGCCAGGGGGATCCTGGCTACACCTTC.